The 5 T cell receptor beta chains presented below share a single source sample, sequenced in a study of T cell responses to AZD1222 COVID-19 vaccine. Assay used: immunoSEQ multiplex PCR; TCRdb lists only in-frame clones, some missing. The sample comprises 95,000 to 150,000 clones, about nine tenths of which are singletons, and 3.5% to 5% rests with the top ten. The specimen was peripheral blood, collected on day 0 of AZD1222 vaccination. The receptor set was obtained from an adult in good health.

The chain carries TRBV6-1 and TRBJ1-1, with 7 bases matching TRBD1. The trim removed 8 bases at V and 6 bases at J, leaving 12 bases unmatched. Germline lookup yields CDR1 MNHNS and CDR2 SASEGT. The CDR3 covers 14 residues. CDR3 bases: TGTGCCAGCGCGACCGGGACAGCTAAGCCTGAAGCTTTCTTT. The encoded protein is CASATGTAKPEAFF.

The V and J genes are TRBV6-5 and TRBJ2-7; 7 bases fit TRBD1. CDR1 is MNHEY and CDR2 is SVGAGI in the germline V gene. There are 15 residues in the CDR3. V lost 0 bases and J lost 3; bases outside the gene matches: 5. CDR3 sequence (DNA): TGTGCCAGCAGTTACTCTCCGGGACAGATCTACGAGCAGTACTTC. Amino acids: CASSYSPGQIYEQYF.

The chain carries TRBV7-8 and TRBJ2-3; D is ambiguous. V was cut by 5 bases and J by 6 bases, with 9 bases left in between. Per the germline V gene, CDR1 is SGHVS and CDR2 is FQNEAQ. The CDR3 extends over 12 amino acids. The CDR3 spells CASSHLRDTQYF. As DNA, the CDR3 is TGTGCCAGCAGCCATCTTAGGGATACGCAGTATTTT.

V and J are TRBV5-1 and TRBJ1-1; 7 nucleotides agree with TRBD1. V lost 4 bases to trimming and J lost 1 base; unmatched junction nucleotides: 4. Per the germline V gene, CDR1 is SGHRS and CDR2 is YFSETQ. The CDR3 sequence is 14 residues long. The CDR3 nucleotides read TGCGCCAGCAGCCTAGGGGGCCCGAACACTGAAGCTTTCTTT. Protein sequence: CASSLGGPNTEAFF.

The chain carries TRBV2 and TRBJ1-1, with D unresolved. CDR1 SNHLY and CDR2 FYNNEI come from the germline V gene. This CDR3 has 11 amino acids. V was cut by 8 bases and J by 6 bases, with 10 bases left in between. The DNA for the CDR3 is TGTGCCAGCGGCCGGGAAGCTGAAGCTTTCTTT. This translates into CASGREAEAFF.